Listed below are T cell receptor beta chains from one sample, sequenced in a study of OX40 agonist ivuxolimab in advanced cancers. The assay was immunoSEQ multiplex PCR, and TCRdb's table has in-frame clones only and misses some. The sample carries under 70,000 clones, roughly nine tenths recorded once. Source: CD4+ or CD8+ T cells sorted from blood, taken in a trial of the OX40 agonist ivuxolimab. These TCRs come from an adult with an advanced solid tumor such as melanoma, head and neck, liver or kidney cancer. Each CDR3 is given with its conserved first and last residue. A D gene is named only where the DNA matches it firmly. For some rows the clone size is stated as once, few or many, or as a class when expanded; others skip it.

TRBJ1-5	NA	NA	TRBV19	CASSFGGSFRPQHF	TGTGCCAGTAGTTTTGGCGGCTCATTTCGGCCCCAGCATTTT
TRBJ1-1	once	NA	TRBV7-9	CASSLVRPGNTEAFF	TGTGCCAGCAGCTTAGTACGGCCCGGTAACACTGAAGCTTTCTTT
TRBJ1-1	NA	NA	TRBV28	CASSLGGSSEAFF	TGTGCCAGCAGTTTAGGGGGGAGCTCTGAAGCTTTCTTT
TRBJ2-1	NA	NA	TRBV28	CASSFRPINEQFF	TGTGCCAGCAGTTTCAGGCCCATCAATGAGCAGTTCTTC
TRBJ2-7	NA	NA	TRBV19	CASSTTWGDYEQYF	TGTGCCAGTAGTACCACATGGGGAGACTACGAGCAGTACTTC
TRBJ1-1	NA	TRBD1	TRBV9	CASSERQGTTEAFF	TGTGCCAGCAGTGAGCGACAGGGTACCACTGAAGCTTTCTTT
TRBJ1-1	NA	NA	TRBV19	CASDPGQGNTEAFF	TGTGCCAGTGACCCCGGGCAGGGGAACACTGAAGCTTTCTTT
TRBJ2-7	NA	NA	TRBV5-6	CASSSTELGEQYF	TGTGCCAGCAGCTCGACCGAGCTCGGGGAGCAGTACTTC
TRBJ2-7	NA	NA	TRBV19	CASSIGGSYEQYF	TGTGCCAGTAGTATAGGGGGTTCCTACGAGCAGTACTTC
TRBJ2-3	NA	NA	TRBV4-3	CASSQEDLTDTQYF	TGCGCCAGCAGCCAAGAAGACCTAACAGATACGCAGTATTTT
TRBJ2-5	NA	TRBD1	TRBV4-3	CASSPGTGSSGQETQYF	TGCGCCAGCAGCCCCGGGACAGGGTCCTCGGGCCAAGAGACCCAGTACTTC
TRBJ2-7	NA	TRBD2	TRBV10-1	CASSPIAGGFSSYEQYF	TGCGCCAGCAGTCCAATAGCGGGAGGGTTTAGCTCCTACGAGCAGTACTTC
TRBJ2-3	NA	NA	TRBV7-9	CASSLGPTGTPTDTQYF	TGTGCCAGCAGCCTGGGACCCACAGGGACCCCCACAGATACGCAGTATTTT
TRBJ1-2	NA	NA	TRBV7-9	CASTTSGGYTF	TGTGCCAGCACGACTTCGGGGGGCTACACCTTC
TRBJ2-5	NA	TRBD2	TRBV6-5	CASTRLAGGQETQYF	TGTGCCAGCACCCGACTAGCGGGAGGGCAAGAGACCCAGTACTTC
TRBJ2-1	NA	TRBD2	TRBV11-3	CASSGSSGPFNEQFF	TGTGCCAGCAGCGGATCTAGCGGGCCTTTCAATGAGCAGTTCTTC
TRBJ2-5	NA	NA	TRBV28	CAVWRYQETQYF	TGTGCCGTCTGGAGGTACCAAGAGACCCAGTACTTC